This T cell receptor beta chain was sequenced during a study of T cells in Graves' hyperthyroidism and ophthalmopathy. Looking at the study overall: The authors collected peripheral blood at initial diagnosis, before any treatment.

This clonotype was picked up many times. Its specificity is unknown. Using RNA transcripts as the source, TCR beta CDR3 regions were amplified. The TCR CDR3 first-round RT-PCR relied on the HTBI primer set. TCRdb reanalysed the multiplex PCR reads using MiXCR and keeps one entry per CDR3 protein. The sample comprises 160,000 or so distinct CDR3 sequences, over 7.5% of which are singletons, and 22% rests with the top ten. Each diagnosis drew on symptoms, thyroxine, TRAb, thyroid ultrasound and orbital computed tomography findings. From roughly 9.2 ml of fresh peripheral blood, PBMCs were isolated. Per germline, CDR1 MNHNS and CDR2 SASEGT. Between the trimmed V and J ends, which lost 7 bases and 4 bases, there was a span of 14 bases. This CDR3 has 14 residues. Overall study findings and caveats: Peripheral blood also featured most of the thyroid clonotypes expanded above 0.001.

The source of this sequence is a woman between 18 and 30 years old with Graves' hyperthyroidism that later progressed to Graves' ophthalmopathy. Sequenced sample: blood. The chain employs TRBV6-1 and TRBJ1-5; the D is unclear. The CDR3 coding sequence is TGTGCCAGCAACCCTTTCCACCAGAATCAGCCCCAGCATTTT. Protein product: CASNPFHQNQPQHF.